The 19 T cell receptor beta chains reported below all come from one sample, sequenced in a study of blood T cells in healthy people across ages. The authors ran a second PCR of roughly 6 to 12 cycles using a sample-barcoded 5' primer and a J-beta primer mix. TCRdb recomputed calls from the 5' RACE reads with MiXCR, one row per CDR3 protein. The data contain about 700,000 distinct CDR3 sequences, approximately 29% of them singletons. Sequencing was performed on blood. These receptors came from a woman aged 80 or older in good health.

This clonotype was observed a few times. This rearrangement joins TRBV20-1 to TRBJ1-2; 8 bases match TRBD1. The CDR3 consists of 14 residues. V dropped 8 bases and J dropped 4; count of bases not matched to a gene: 12. CDR1 and CDR2 from the germline V gene are DFQATT and SNEGSKA (reference sequence). CDR3 nucleotides: TGCAGTCCAAAAAGGACAGGGACTAGCTATGGCTACACCTTC. It translates to CSPKRTGTSYGYTF.

The chain couples TRBV5-1 to TRBJ1-1, with a possible D match to TRBD1 (5 bases). The ends were cut back, 0 bases at V and 3 bases at J, with 9 bases in the middle. Germline V gene data show CDR1 as SGHRS and CDR2 as YFSETQ. This CDR3 is 14 amino acids long. CDR3 nucleotide sequence: TGCGCCAGCAGCTTGGCCGGACACCACACTGAAGCTTTCTTT. Residues: CASSLAGHHTEAFF.

This clonotype was counted many times. The chain uses TRBV5-5 and TRBJ2-3; 8 nucleotides line up with TRBD1. With V trimmed by 5 bases and J by 2 bases, 7 bases remained unmatched. Germline-derived CDR1 and CDR2 are SGHKS and YYEKEE (reference sequence). The CDR3 has 15 residues. As DNA, the CDR3 is TGTGCCAGCAGGCCCAGGGGGCAGCCCACAGATACGCAGTATTTT. It codes for CASRPRGQPTDTQYF.

This chain connects TRBV7-2 to TRBJ2-2, with a possible D match to TRBD2 (6 bases). Looked up from germline, CDR1 is SGHTA and CDR2 is FQGNSA. The CDR3 is 19 residues long. Trimming stripped 3 bases from V and 6 bases from J, with 26 bases between. CDR3 amino acids: CASSFTGRRGNTRAGELFF. The CDR3 nucleotides read TGTGCCAGCAGCTTCACGGGGCGGCGGGGTAATACGAGGGCCGGGGAGCTGTTTTTT.

This clonotype was detected ten times or more. V gene TRBV9 combines with J gene TRBJ1-4, with no clear D. V lost 0 bases and J 0 bases, leaving 6 bases between the germline ends. Per the germline V gene, CDR1 is SGDLS and CDR2 is YYNGEE. This CDR3 region has 15 residues. CDR3 protein: CASSVGLATNEKLFF. DNA for the CDR3: TGTGCCAGCAGCGTAGGTCTTGCAACTAATGAAAAACTGTTTTTT.

This clonotype occurred many times. The chain has TRBV20-1 and TRBJ2-7, with D possibly being TRBD2 (5 bases). The V end lost 6 bases, the J end lost 3 bases, and 12 bases lay between the germline ends. Looked up from germline, CDR1 is DFQATT and CDR2 is SNEGSKA (reference sequence). The CDR3 extends over 12 amino acids. DNA of the CDR3: TGCAGTGCGACTACTCACCTCTACGAGCAGTACTTC. Translating it yields CSATTHLYEQYF.

The V and J genes are TRBV18 and TRBJ1-1, with 7 bases fitting TRBD1. Trimming removed 3 bases from V and 2 bases from J; junction bases left unmatched: 6. Germline values: CDR1 KGHSH, CDR2 LQKENI. The length of the CDR3 is 15 residues. The CDR3 region is CASSPTDRANTEAFF. The DNA for the CDR3 is TGTGCCAGCTCACCGACCGACAGGGCTAACACTGAAGCTTTCTTT.

This clonotype was recorded many times. The J gene is TRBJ2-3, the V gene TRBV9; the D gene is possibly TRBD1 (5 bases). Germline V gene sequence: CDR1 SGDLS, CDR2 YYNGEE. V was cut by 0 bases and J by 0 bases, with 11 bases left in between. The CDR3 spans 16 residues. CDR3 sequence: CASSVDRSPSTDTQYF. In DNA, the CDR3 is TGTGCCAGCAGCGTAGACAGGAGCCCTAGCACAGATACGCAGTATTTT. Variable domain in full (rest from reference TRBV9 and TRBJ2-3): DSGVTQTPKHLITATGQRVTLRCSPRSGDLSVYWYQQSLDQGLQFLIQYYNGEERAKGNILERFSAQQFPDLHSELNLSSLELGDSALYFCASSVDRSPSTDTQYFGPGTRLTVL.

The rearrangement uses TRBV6-6 and TRBJ2-1; D is unclear. The CDR3 runs 16 residues. Germline loops: CDR1 MNHNY, CDR2 SVGAGI (reference sequence). Deletions cut 7 bases from V and 0 bases from J, with 16 bases between. CDR3 sequence (DNA): TGTGCCAGCACCCCGCCCGGGCCCCGCTCCTACAATGAGCAGTTCTTC. Translated, it gives CASTPPGPRSYNEQFF.

This clonotype was counted ten times or more. CDR3 DNA: TGTGCCTGGAGCTCCGGGACAAGGGGATTGATGTGCACCTTC. The encoded protein is CAWSSGTRGLMCTF. The V and J genes are TRBV30 and TRBJ1-2; TRBD1 might be the D (6 bases). V was cut by 3 bases and J by 13 bases, with 24 bases left in between. The CDR3 has 14 amino acids. CDR1 and CDR2 from the germline V gene are GTSNPN and SVGIG (reference sequence).

This clonotype has a single count. The conserved final phenylalanine or tryptophan is absent from the CDR3, which likely points to a read error. This chain joins TRBV20-1 and TRBJ2-7; 11 bases are a match to TRBD2. The CDR3 is made up of 13 amino acids. The germline CDR1 and CDR2 sequences are DFQATT and SNEGSKA (reference sequence). The trim removed 5 bases at V and 7 bases at J, leaving 7 bases unmatched. The CDR3, as DNA: TGCAGTGCTGCGACTAGCGGGGTGGGGGAGCAGTACTTA. It specifies CSAATSGVGEQYL.

This clonotype has only one observation. Germline and junction disagree at one end, which may indicate a read error. The rearrangement joins TRBV4-3 to TRBJ2-2; TRBD2 might be the D (6 bases). CDR3 size: 15 residues. Germline CDR1 reads LGHNA; CDR2 reads YSLEER. The CDR3 DNA follows: TGCGCCAGCAGCCAAGTTCTAGGGTTCACCGGGGGGCTGTTTTTT. This codes for CASSQVLGFTGGLFF.

In this sample, this clonotype turned up many times. The CDR3 region has the DNA TGCGCCAGCCTACCGACGGGGGGGGAAGAGACCCAGTACTTC. This sequence encodes CASLPTGGEETQYF. V gene TRBV5-1 combines with J gene TRBJ2-5; 8 bases align to TRBD2. The trim removed 7 bases at V and 3 bases at J, leaving 8 bases unmatched. Germline V lookup: CDR1 SGHRS, CDR2 YFSETQ. The CDR3 is 14 residues long.

This clonotype came up many times. A much larger clonotype is one base distant, so this may be a read error. The V gene is TRBV7-9, the J gene TRBJ2-7, with D perhaps matching TRBD2 (6 bases). CDR3 length equals 13 residues. Germline values: CDR1 SEHNR, CDR2 FQNEAQ (reference sequence). For the CDR3, the DNA is TGTGCCAGCAGTTTAGTTGGGGGGAATGAGCAGTACTTC. Translating gives CASSLVGGNEQYF.

This chain connects TRBV20-1 to TRBJ2-3; 16 bases are a match to TRBD2. V dropped 6 bases and J dropped 3; count of bases not matched to a gene: 9. This CDR3 contains 17 residues. The germline V gene encodes CDR1 DFQATT and CDR2 SNEGSKA (reference sequence). CDR3 loop: CSAPTGTSGGGTDTQYF. CDR3 nucleotide sequence: TGCAGTGCGCCAACCGGGACTAGCGGGGGGGGGACAGATACGCAGTATTTT.

In this sample, this clonotype turned up a few times. V gene TRBV5-6 combines with J gene TRBJ1-6; no reliable D call. V was trimmed by 2 bases and J by 5 bases, leaving 8 bases between them. The germline V gene encodes CDR1 SGHDT and CDR2 YYEEEE. This CDR3 is 14 amino acids long. CDR3 amino acids: CASSFGKDNSPLHF. CDR3 bases: TGTGCCAGCAGCTTCGGGAAAGATAATTCACCCCTCCACTTT. Drawing the rest from reference TRBV5-6 and TRBJ1-6, the complete variable domain is DAGVTQSPTHLIKTRGQQVTLRCSPKSGHDTVSWYQQALGQGPQFIFQYYEEEERQRGNFPDRFSGHQFPNYSSELNVNALLLGDSALYLCASSFGKDNSPLHFGNGTRLTVT.

This clonotype was seen at least ten times. The chain recombines TRBV25-1 with TRBJ2-7, with unresolved D. Trimming removed 0 bases from V and 2 bases from J, with 8 bases in between. Per germline, CDR1 MGHDK and CDR2 SYGVNS. This CDR3 region has 14 residues. As DNA, the CDR3 is TGTGCCAGCAGTGAATATTACAGTCCCTACGAGCAGTACTTC. Its translation is CASSEYYSPYEQYF.

Comment on this clonotype: This may stem from a read error, because a much larger clone lies one nucleotide away. This chain uses TRBV20-1 with TRBJ2-4, with D possibly TRBD2 on 7 matching bases. The better agreement between TRBJ2-7 and the DNA end casts doubt on the J call. Germline CDR1 is DFQATT and CDR2 is SNEGSKA (reference sequence). There are 12 residues in the CDR3. The CDR3 region has the DNA TGCAGTGCCGGGGGGCTCTGGGGCGAGCAGTACTTC. Protein product: CSAGGLWGEQYF.

The rearrangement uses TRBV7-3 and TRBJ1-2, with D unclear. V lost 2 bases, J lost 5 bases, and 12 bases lay in between. The length of the CDR3 is 14 residues. Germline CDR1 reads SGHTA; CDR2 reads FQGTGA. The CDR3, as DNA: TGTGCCAGCAGCTTACAAGGAGGGCCTTATGGCTACACCTTC. This codes for CASSLQGGPYGYTF.